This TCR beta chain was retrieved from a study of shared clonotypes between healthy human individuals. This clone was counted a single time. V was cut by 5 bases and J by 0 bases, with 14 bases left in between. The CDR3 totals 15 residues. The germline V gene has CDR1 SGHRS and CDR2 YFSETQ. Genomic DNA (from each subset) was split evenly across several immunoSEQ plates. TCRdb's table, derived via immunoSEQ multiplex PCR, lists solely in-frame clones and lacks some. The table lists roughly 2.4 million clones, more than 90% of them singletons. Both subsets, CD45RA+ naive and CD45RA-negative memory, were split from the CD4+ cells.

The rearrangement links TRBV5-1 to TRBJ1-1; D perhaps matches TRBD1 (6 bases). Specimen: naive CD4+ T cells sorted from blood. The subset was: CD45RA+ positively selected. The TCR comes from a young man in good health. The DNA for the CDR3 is TGCGCCAGCAGTTACCAGGGGTCGATGAACACTGAAGCTTTCTTT. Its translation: CASSYQGSMNTEAFF.